The rows below give T cell receptor beta chains drawn from one sample of a study of PD-1 and CTLA-4 blockade in melanoma. Clones were sequenced by immunoSEQ multiplex PCR, and TCRdb holds only the in-frame ones, with some missing. This table has tens of thousands of clones, more than 85% appearing once. The material was CD8+ T cells from peripheral blood, obtained from a patient given anti-PD-1 treatment. Receptors originate from a human donor with melanoma. The CDR3 runs from the conserved cysteine through the conserved F or W. Fields, in order: CDR3 protein, CDR3 DNA, clone size, J gene, D gene, V gene. D genes are given only for firm matches. The size of a clone is reported for some rows only, either as once, few or many, or as a class for expanded clones.

CASSLPQELDTEAFF,TGTGCCAGCTCACTCCCCCAGGAGCTTGACACTGAAGCTTTCTTT,NA,TRBJ1-1,NA,TRBV18
CASSPGGQAANEKLFF,TGCGCCAGCAGCCCGGGCGGACAGGCCGCTAATGAAAAACTGTTTTTT,NA,TRBJ1-4,TRBD1,TRBV5-1
CAWSVWGSSPLHF,TGTGCCTGGAGTGTCTGGGGAAGCTCACCCCTCCACTTT,NA,TRBJ1-6,NA,TRBV30
CATQWGTNTGELFF,TGTGCCACACAATGGGGGACGAACACCGGGGAGCTGTTTTTT,once,TRBJ2-2,NA,TRBV19
CASSRAQYNEQFF,TGTGCCAGCAGTCGGGCGCAATACAATGAGCAGTTCTTC,NA,TRBJ2-1,NA,TRBV27
CGRLGRTRTGELFF,TGTGGGCGGCTGGGGCGGACAAGAACCGGGGAGCTGTTTTTT,NA,TRBJ2-2,NA,TRBV28
CASSPRKEGVDGNTIYF,TGTGCCAGCAGCCCAAGAAAAGAGGGGGTGGACGGAAACACCATATATTTT,NA,TRBJ1-3,NA,TRBV9
CASSEVGPFTGELFF,TGTGCCAGCAGTGAAGTAGGACCTTTTACCGGGGAGCTGTTTTTT,NA,TRBJ2-2,NA,TRBV6-1
CASSEEYQETQYF,TGTGCCAGCAGTGAGGAATACCAAGAGACCCAGTACTTC,NA,TRBJ2-5,NA,TRBV25-1
CASSQDSGGFYEQYF,TGCGCCAGCAGCCAAGACTCCGGAGGGTTCTACGAGCAGTACTTC,large,TRBJ2-7,NA,TRBV4-1
CASSYSSASEAFF,TGTGCCAGCAGTTACTCGAGTGCCTCTGAAGCTTTCTTT,few,TRBJ1-1,NA,TRBV6-5
CASSPFPRDGYGYTF,TGTGCCAGCAGTCCCTTTCCCAGGGACGGCTATGGCTACACCTTC,NA,TRBJ1-2,NA,TRBV27
CAITPGQGADEQFF,TGTGCCATTACACCGGGACAGGGGGCTGATGAGCAGTTCTTC,NA,TRBJ2-1,TRBD1,TRBV10-3
CAWGVTSYNEQFF,TGTGCCTGGGGAGTAACCTCCTACAATGAGCAGTTCTTC,NA,TRBJ2-1,NA,TRBV30
CAWSVSGDNEQFF,TGTGCCTGGAGTGTGAGTGGGGACAATGAGCAGTTCTTC,NA,TRBJ2-1,NA,TRBV30
CASSFEGLAVEQFF,TGTGCCAGCAGCTTTGAGGGACTAGCAGTGGAGCAGTTCTTC,NA,TRBJ2-1,TRBD2,TRBV28
CASSLNNSPLHF,TGTGCCAGCAGTTTGAATAATTCACCCCTCCACTTT,NA,TRBJ1-6,NA,TRBV27
CASRAGVSYNEQFF,TGTGCCAGCAGGGCGGGAGTCTCCTACAATGAGCAGTTCTTC,NA,TRBJ2-1,TRBD2,TRBV6-5
CASSLEGGNEQFF,TGTGCCAGCAGTTTAGAGGGGGGCAATGAGCAGTTCTTC,NA,TRBJ2-1,NA,TRBV27
CASSLYSGTNYTF,TGTGCCAGCAGTCTCTATTCCGGGACAAACTACACCTTC,once,TRBJ1-2,NA,TRBV12-3/TRBV12-4
CASSKAATNQPQHF,TGCGCCAGCAGCAAAGCCGCGACGAATCAGCCCCAGCATTTT,NA,TRBJ1-5,NA,TRBV10-2
CASSHQLDEKLFF,TGTGCCAGCAGCCACCAACTTGACGAAAAACTGTTTTTT,NA,TRBJ1-4,NA,TRBV6-5
CASSEYGAETQYF,TGTGCCAGCAGTGAATACGGGGCGGAGACCCAGTACTTC,once,TRBJ2-5,NA,TRBV25-1
CASSKTGRSYEQYF,TGTGCCAGCAGTAAGACAGGGCGCTCCTACGAGCAGTACTTC,NA,TRBJ2-7,TRBD1,TRBV28
CASRNRDSPSYEQYF,TGTGCCAGCAGGAACCGGGACAGTCCCTCCTACGAGCAGTACTTC,NA,TRBJ2-7,TRBD1,TRBV6-5
CASSYPTGTNTEAFF,TGTGCCAGCAGTTACCCGACAGGGACGAACACTGAAGCTTTCTTT,NA,TRBJ1-1,TRBD1,TRBV6-5
CASSSTGGPSYEQYF,TGTGCCAGCAGTTCTACGGGTGGGCCCTCCTACGAGCAGTACTTC,NA,TRBJ2-7,NA,TRBV27